The source of this T cell receptor beta chain is a study of blood T cells in healthy people across ages. Germline V gene data show CDR1 as DFQATT and CDR2 as SNEGSKA (reference sequence). V shed 3 bases and J shed 2 bases, with 23 bases lying between them. The length of the CDR3 is 17 residues. Through a sample-barcoded 5' primer and a J-beta primer mix, a second PCR was run for roughly 7 to 12 cycles. TCRdb re-analysed the 5' RACE reads in MiXCR, keeping a single row per CDR3 protein. Of roughly 2 million distinct CDR3 sequences in the sample, 49% are singletons; the top ten hold over 2%. The clonotype originates from a woman aged 40 to 50 in good health. This chain connects TRBV20-1 to TRBJ2-7; D is possibly TRBD2 (7 bases). Sequences were obtained from blood. This chain's CDR3 is CSARGGTSGVIPYEQYF. For the CDR3, the DNA is TGCAGTGCTAGGGGCGGGACAAGCGGGGTAATCCCCTACGAGCAGTACTTC.